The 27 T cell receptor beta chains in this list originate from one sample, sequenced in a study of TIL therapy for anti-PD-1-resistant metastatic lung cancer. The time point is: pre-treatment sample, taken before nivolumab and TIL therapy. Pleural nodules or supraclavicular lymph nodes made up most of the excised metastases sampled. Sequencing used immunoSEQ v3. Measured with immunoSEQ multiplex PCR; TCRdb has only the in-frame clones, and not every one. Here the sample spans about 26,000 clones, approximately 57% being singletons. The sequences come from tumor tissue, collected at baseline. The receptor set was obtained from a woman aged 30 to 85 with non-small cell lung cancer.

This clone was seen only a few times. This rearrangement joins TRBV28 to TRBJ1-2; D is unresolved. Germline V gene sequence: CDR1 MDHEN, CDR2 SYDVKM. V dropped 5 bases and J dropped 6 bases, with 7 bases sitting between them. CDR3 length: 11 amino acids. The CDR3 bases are TGTGCCAGCAGTACCCAAAATGGCTACACCTTC. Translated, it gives CASSTQNGYTF.

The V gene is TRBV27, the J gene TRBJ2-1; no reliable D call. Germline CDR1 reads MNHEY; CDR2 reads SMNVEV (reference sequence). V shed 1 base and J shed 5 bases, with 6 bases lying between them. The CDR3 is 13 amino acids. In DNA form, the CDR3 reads TGTGCCAGCAGTTTATGGAGAAACAATGAGCAGTTCTTC. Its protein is CASSLWRNNEQFF.

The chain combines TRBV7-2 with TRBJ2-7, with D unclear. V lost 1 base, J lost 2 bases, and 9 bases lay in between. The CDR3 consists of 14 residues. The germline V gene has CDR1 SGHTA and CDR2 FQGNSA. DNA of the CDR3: TGTGCCAGCAGCTTAGACCCCCCACCCTACGAGCAGTACTTC. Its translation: CASSLDPPPYEQYF.

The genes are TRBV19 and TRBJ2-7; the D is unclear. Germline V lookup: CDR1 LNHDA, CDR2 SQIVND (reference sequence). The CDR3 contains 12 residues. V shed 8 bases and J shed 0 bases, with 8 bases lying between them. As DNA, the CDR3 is TGTGCCAGTGCTTCGGGCTCCTACGAGCAGTACTTC. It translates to CASASGSYEQYF. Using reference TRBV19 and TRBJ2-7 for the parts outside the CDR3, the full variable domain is DGGITQSPKYLFRKEGQNVTLSCEQNLNHDAMYWYRQDPGQGLRLIYYSQIVNDFQKGDIAEGYSVSREKKESFPLTVTSAQKNPTAFYLCASASGSYEQYFGPGTRLTVT.

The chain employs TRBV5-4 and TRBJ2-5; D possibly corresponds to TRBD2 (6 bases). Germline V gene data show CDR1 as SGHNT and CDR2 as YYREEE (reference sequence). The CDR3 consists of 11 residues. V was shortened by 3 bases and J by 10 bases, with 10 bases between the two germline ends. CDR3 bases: TGTGCCAGCAGCTCGGAGGGCCACCAGTACTTC. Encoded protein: CASSSEGHQYF.

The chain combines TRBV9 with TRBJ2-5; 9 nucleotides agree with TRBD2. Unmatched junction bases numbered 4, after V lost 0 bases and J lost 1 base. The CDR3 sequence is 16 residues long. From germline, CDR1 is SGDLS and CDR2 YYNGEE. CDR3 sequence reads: CASSVAASGVQETQYF. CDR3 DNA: TGTGCCAGCAGCGTAGCGGCTAGCGGGGTCCAAGAGACCCAGTACTTC.

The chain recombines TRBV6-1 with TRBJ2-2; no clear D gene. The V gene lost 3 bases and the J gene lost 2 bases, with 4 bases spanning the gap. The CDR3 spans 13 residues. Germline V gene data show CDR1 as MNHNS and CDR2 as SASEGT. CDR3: CASSEGNTGELFF. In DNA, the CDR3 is TGTGCCAGCAGTGAGGGTAACACCGGGGAGCTGTTTTTT.

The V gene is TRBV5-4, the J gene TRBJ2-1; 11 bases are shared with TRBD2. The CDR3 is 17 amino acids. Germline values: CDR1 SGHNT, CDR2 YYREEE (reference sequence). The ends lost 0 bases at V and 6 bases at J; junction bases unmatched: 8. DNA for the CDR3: TGTGCCAGCAGCTTGGAAACTAGCGGGAGTTACGGCAATGAGCAGTTCTTC. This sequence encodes CASSLETSGSYGNEQFF.

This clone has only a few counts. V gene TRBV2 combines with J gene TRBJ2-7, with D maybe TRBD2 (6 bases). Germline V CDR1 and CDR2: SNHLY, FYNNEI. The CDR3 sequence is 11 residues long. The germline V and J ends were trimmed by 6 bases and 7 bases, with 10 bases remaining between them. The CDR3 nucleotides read TGTGCCAGCAGACGGGAGTGGGAGCAGTACTTC. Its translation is CASRREWEQYF.

CDR3 amino acids: CASSLPAGEQYF. The CDR3 nucleotides read TGTGCCAGCAGTTTACCCGCCGGCGAGCAGTACTTC. The rearrangement links TRBV28 to TRBJ2-7; no clear D gene. Germline CDR1 is MDHEN and CDR2 is SYDVKM. CDR3 length equals 12 residues. The germline V and J ends were trimmed by 2 bases and 6 bases, with 8 bases remaining between them.

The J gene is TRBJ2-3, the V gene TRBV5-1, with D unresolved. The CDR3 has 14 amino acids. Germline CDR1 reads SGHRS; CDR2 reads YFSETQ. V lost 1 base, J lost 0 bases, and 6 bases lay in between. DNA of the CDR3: TGCGCCAGCAGCTTGACGGCTAGCACAGATACGCAGTATTTT. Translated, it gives CASSLTASTDTQYF.

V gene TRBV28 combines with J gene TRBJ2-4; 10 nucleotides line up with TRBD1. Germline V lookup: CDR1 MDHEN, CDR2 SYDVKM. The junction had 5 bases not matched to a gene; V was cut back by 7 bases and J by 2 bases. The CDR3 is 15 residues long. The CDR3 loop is CASTPGQGSKNIQYF. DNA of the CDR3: TGTGCCAGCACCCCGGGACAGGGGTCCAAAAACATTCAGTACTTC.

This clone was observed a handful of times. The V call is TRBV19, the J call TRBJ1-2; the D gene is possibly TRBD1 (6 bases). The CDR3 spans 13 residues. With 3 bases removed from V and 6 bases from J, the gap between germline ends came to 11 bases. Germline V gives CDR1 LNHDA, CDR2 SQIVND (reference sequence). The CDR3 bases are TGTGCCAGTAGTATCCGGACAGAAAATGGCTACACCTTC. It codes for CASSIRTENGYTF. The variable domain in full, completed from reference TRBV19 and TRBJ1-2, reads DGGITQSPKYLFRKEGQNVTLSCEQNLNHDAMYWYRQDPGQGLRLIYYSQIVNDFQKGDIAEGYSVSREKKESFPLTVTSAQKNPTAFYLCASSIRTENGYTFGSGTRLTVV.

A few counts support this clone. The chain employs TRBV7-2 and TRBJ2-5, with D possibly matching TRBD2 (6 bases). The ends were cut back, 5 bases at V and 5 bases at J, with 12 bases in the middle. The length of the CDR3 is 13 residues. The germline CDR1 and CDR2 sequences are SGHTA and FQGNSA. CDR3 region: CASSPRGWETQYF. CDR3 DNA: TGTGCCAGCAGCCCCCGGGGGTGGGAGACCCAGTACTTC. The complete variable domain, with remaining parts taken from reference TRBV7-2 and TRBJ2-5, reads GAGVSQSPSNKVTEKGKDVELRCDPISGHTALYWYRQSLGQGLEFLIYFQGNSAPDKSGLPSDRFSAERTGGSVSTLTIQRTQQEDSAVYLCASSPRGWETQYFGPGTRLLVL.

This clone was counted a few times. As DNA, the CDR3 is TGCGCCAGCAGCTTTAGTAGCGACACAGATACGCAGTATTTT. Its protein is CASSFSSDTDTQYF. This chain links TRBV5-1 with TRBJ2-3, with D perhaps TRBD2 (5 bases). Trimming stripped 2 bases from V and 2 bases from J, with 9 bases between. The CDR3 length is 14 residues. In germline, CDR1 is SGHRS, CDR2 YFSETQ.

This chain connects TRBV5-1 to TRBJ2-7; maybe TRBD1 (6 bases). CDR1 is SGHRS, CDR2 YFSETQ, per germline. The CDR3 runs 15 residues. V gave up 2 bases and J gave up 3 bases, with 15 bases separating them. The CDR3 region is CASSFDQGTLYEQYF. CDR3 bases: TGCGCCAGCAGCTTTGACCAAGGGACACTCTACGAGCAGTACTTC.

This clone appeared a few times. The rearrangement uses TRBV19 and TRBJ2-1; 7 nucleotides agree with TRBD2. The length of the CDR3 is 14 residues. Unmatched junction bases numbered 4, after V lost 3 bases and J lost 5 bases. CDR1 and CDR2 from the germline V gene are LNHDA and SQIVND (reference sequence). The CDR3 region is CASSMAGAHNEQFF. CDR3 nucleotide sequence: TGTGCCAGTAGTATGGCGGGAGCCCACAATGAGCAGTTCTTC. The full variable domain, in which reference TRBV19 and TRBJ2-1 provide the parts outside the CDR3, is DGGITQSPKYLFRKEGQNVTLSCEQNLNHDAMYWYRQDPGQGLRLIYYSQIVNDFQKGDIAEGYSVSREKKESFPLTVTSAQKNPTAFYLCASSMAGAHNEQFFGPGTRLTVL.

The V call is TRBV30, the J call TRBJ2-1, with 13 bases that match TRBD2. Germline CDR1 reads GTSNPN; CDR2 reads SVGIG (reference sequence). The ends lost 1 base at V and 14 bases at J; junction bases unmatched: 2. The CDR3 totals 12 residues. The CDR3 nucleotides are TGTGCCTGGAGTGGGACTAGCGGGAGTGAGTTCTTC. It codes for CAWSGTSGSEFF.

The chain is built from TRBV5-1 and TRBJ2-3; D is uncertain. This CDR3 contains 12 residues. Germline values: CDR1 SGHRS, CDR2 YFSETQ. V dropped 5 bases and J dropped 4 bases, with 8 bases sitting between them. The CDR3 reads CASRLISDTQYF. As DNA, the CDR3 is TGCGCCAGCAGATTAATATCAGATACGCAGTATTTT.

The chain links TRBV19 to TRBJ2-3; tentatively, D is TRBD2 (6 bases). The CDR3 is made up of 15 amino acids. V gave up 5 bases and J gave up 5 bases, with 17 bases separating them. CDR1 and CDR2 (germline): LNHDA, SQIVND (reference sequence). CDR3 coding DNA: TGTGCCAGTAGTTGGGACTCATCAACCGTAGATACGCAGTATTTT. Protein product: CASSWDSSTVDTQYF.

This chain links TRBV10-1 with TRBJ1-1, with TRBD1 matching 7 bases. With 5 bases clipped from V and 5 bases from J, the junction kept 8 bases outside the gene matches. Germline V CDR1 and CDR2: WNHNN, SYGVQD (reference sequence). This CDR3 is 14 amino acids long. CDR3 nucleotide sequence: TGCGCCAGCAGTCCGGGACAGTTGGGGACTGAAGCTTTCTTT. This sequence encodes CASSPGQLGTEAFF.

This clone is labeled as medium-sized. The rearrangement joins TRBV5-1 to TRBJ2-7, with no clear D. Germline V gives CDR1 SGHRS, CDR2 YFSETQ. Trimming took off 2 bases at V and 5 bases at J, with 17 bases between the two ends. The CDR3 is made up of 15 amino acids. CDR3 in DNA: TGCGCCAGCAGCTTAGAACGGAGAACGGTTGACGAGCAGTACTTC. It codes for CASSLERRTVDEQYF.

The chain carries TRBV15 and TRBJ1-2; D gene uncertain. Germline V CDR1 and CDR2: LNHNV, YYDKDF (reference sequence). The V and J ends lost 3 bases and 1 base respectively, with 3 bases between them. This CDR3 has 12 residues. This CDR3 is CATSRRNYGYTF. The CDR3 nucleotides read TGTGCCACCAGCAGGCGTAACTATGGCTACACCTTC.

The CDR3 DNA follows: TGTGCCAGCAGCACGCCTTCCACAGGGTATGGCTACACCTTC. This translates into CASSTPSTGYGYTF. The chain has TRBV21-1 and TRBJ1-2; the tabulated D call, TRBD1, remains unverified against the DNA. TRBV21-1 is tagged as a pseudogene. This CDR3 contains 14 residues.

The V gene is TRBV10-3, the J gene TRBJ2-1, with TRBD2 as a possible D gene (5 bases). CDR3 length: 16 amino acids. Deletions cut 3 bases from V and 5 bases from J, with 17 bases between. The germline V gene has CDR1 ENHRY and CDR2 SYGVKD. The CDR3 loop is CAISDRTLGAHNEQFF. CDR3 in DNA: TGTGCCATCAGTGATAGGACTCTTGGTGCCCACAATGAGCAGTTCTTC.

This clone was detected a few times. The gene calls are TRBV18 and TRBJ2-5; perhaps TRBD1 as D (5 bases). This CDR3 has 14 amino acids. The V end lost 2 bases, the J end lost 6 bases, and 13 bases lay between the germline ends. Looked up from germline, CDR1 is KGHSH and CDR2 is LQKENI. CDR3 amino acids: CASSPDQGTKTQYF. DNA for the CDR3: TGTGCCAGCTCACCAGATCAGGGTACGAAGACCCAGTACTTC.

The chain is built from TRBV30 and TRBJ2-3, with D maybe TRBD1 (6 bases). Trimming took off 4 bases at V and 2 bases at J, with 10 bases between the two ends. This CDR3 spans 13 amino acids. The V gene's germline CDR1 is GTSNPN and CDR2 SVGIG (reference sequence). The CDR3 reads CAWKQGFTDTQYF. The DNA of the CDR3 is TGTGCCTGGAAACAGGGATTCACAGATACGCAGTATTTT.